This TCR beta chain originates from a study of cytomegalovirus exposure and HLA in healthy donors (dated by TCRdb to about 2017). Regarding the study in general: In an earlier analysis of 550 to 750 of the donors, 276 Gb of sequence data and 100 million or so unique TCR beta sequences from about 179 million T cells were reported. Roughly 300 gigabases of sequencing data and about 92 million unique TCR sequences made up an early release that covered over 550 HLA-typed donors. Among the roughly 400 genotyped donors, 75% to 90% belonged to the genetic ancestry cluster associated with self-reported Caucasian donors. The aim of the study was to test whether cataloging public T cell receptors could identify signatures of past pathogen exposure. The study profiled the T cell repertoires of hundreds of subjects by immunosequencing and related them to cytomegalovirus serostatus. Along with the approximately 600-subject first cohort, a separate validation cohort of over a hundred different subjects was used. High-throughput TCR immunosequencing, statistical association of individual TCRs with disease status, and machine learning were combined to predict cytomegalovirus infection status. A later analysis re-examined previously published TCR beta repertoires from around 670 donors and added high-resolution HLA genotyping to investigate patterns of TCR occurrence. In the later analysis, no new phenotypic data were used to find candidate immune exposures; instead, reliance was placed on TCR beta sequences and their occurrence across donors. An earlier analysis of approximately 630 of the donors applied high-throughput TCR beta sequencing to assess whether each TCR beta V gene segment acted as functional or pseudogenic. Alongside the repertoire data, information on donor age, sex, ethnicity and CMV serostatus was compiled. Genome-wide SNP genotypes for about 55% of the roughly 670 donors were used in a later genetic analysis, which treated that subset as a discovery cohort. All discovery cohort repertoires had been generated on a single sequencing platform. Class I and class II HLA loci were covered by the typing at four-digit resolution. Typing coverage varied by locus: roughly 629-640 donors for A, B, C, DRB1 and DQB1; 500 to 550 for DQA1; around 570 for DPA1; roughly 450 for DPB1. Because of strong linkage in the cohort, four to six DR-DQ haplotypes were treated as single units for association and clustering. Among about 400 genotyped donors of the cohort, an average of around 250,000 unique TCR beta nucleotide sequences was sequenced per donor, of which approximately 19% were non-productive. Overall results and qualifications from the work: A few of the identified cytomegalovirus-associated TCR beta chains were confirmed in vitro to be specific for cytomegalovirus antigens. Because HLA typing was unavailable for some donors at each locus, only the typed subset was used in association tests. For the cohort, immune exposure information was limited to CMV serostatus. In this cohort, only TCR beta chains were sequenced, and detectable features were limited by the absence of alpha or paired-chain data. Because counts were too low, some 16 rarely observed V segments, including chromosome 9 orphons, were excluded from the earlier analysis of 587 of the donors. Most TCR sequences were seen in very few donors, while some public TCRs were found in many individuals. The study gave a list of about 160 TCR beta chains associated with cytomegalovirus. A further reported finding was that TCR beta sequences accurately predicted the HLA-A and HLA-B alleles for most subjects in the first cohort. Compared with the approximately 720-donor mean, donors in an Asian-associated ancestry cluster had fewer N-insertions in productive TCRs, according to a later genetic analysis. According to a later analysis, parvovirus B19, influenza, CMV and Epstein-Barr virus appeared linked to several top co-occurrence clusters. Some IMGT-functional V segments, including TRBV6-2 and TRBV6-3, could not be distinguished by the 87-base-pair reads and were therefore excluded. When HLA alleles, especially DR and DQ, strongly co-occurred, attributing TCR associations to individual alleles was difficult. A later analysis found that HLA-associated TCR beta chains were more clonally expanded and had lower generation probabilities than equally common non-associated chains. Correlated functional status among segregating V segments might be attributable to linkage disequilibrium, but an unknown experimental factor could not be ruled out. The classifier was reported to diagnose cytomegalovirus status with high specificity and sensitivity in both the original cohort and the validation cohort. In a later analysis, most CMV-associated TCR beta chains were found to appear HLA-restricted, with HLA associations seemingly driven largely by CMV exposure. Broadly in line with IMGT annotations, most TCR beta V segments showed up in productive rearrangements about 87% or about 30% of the time in an earlier analysis of some 590 of the donors. Sequencing depth was assumed to be roughly uniform across donors in the presence/absence analyses, though that assumption may not hold. At a false discovery rate of 0.05, a later analysis linked about 16,000 TCR beta sequences to specific HLA alleles. A cluster of highly shared sequence variants was judged likely to be a technical artifact of the sequencing pipeline. In a later analysis, TCR association rates were found to vary across HLA loci, with the most associated TCRs seen for DRB1 alleles and the fewest for HLA-C alleles. An association between a missense DCLRE1C variant and V-gene and J-gene trimming of TCR beta chains was found in a later genetic analysis and replicated in an independent cohort. The authors suggested that the approach could potentially be generalized to other disease states and immunological phenotypes.

The cohort consisted of fewer than 700 healthy bone marrow donors. At the time of sampling, every cohort member was nominally healthy, though immune exposures that went unrecorded were likely present. The donor tested CMV seronegative and was one of the 352 seronegative cohort members. Every donor gave a peripheral blood sample, and the peripheral blood mononuclear cells from that sample were used for TCR beta sequencing. Genomic DNA extraction from the blood cell samples was performed with the Qiagen DNeasy Blood Extraction Kit. From the cysteine through the phenylalanine, the CDR3 covers 12 amino acids. Just CDR3 DNA is preserved here, 36 bases in frame from base 1. CDR1 MNHEY and CDR2 SMNVEV were looked up in the germline V gene (reference sequence). Trimming removed 6 bases from V and 9 bases from J, leaving 12 bases between the germline ends. The library was prepared using the immunoSEQ multiplex PCR assay. For the multiplex PCR, a mixture combining 60 forward primers for TCR Vbeta segments and 13 reverse primers for TCR Jbeta segments was used. The CDR3 region of rearranged TCR beta genes was amplified from genomic DNA by a multiplex PCR assay. The amplified TCR beta libraries were sequenced on the Illumina HiSeq System as 87-base-pair reads. As for the original processing: A later analysis tallied approximately 87 million unique TCR beta chains across the 666 repertoires, and roughly 11 million of those chains were shared by two or more donors. To remove PCR and sequencing errors, raw reads were error-corrected and collapsed into unique sequences using a nearest-neighbor algorithm that merged closely related sequences. CDR3 sequences were aligned to IMGT reference sequences to assign V, D and J gene segments. For a sequence to be retained, a match of at least six nucleotides was required to both a V gene segment and a J gene segment. A rearrangement counted as productive if the CDR3 had no stop codons and remained in frame with V and J, and every other rearrangement counted as non-productive. Following IMGT convention, CDR3 was defined as the stretch from the second conserved V-encoded cysteine to the conserved J-encoded phenylalanine. The earlier analysis of around 640 of the donors excluded sequences that lacked an unambiguous match to a single V gene segment. An earlier analysis of approximately 590 of the donors called V segments functional above 56.7% productive rearrangements and segregating when the between-donor standard deviation exceeded 5%. A statistical classification framework was developed to diagnose cytomegalovirus status using the catalog of TCR beta chain sequences. A later analysis assigned V and J genes by comparing TCR nucleotide sequences with IMGT/GENE-DB human TR gene sequences. A later analysis assigned CDR3 sequences and most-parsimonious VDJ recombination scenarios with the TCRdist pipeline. In a later analysis, each TCR beta chain was defined by its CDR3 amino acid sequence together with its V-gene family, and reads without a unique V-gene family were excluded. A later analysis removed nearly 600 highly shared, low-generation-probability nucleotide sequences to deal with suspected cross-contamination and a sequencing artifact. A later analysis calculated a clonal expansion index for each public chain from normalized within-repertoire ranks of inferred template counts. In a later analysis, generation probabilities were computed using a VDJ recombination model fitted to out-of-frame rearrangements, and the results were checked against IGoR. Hypergeometric tests were used in a later analysis to score TCR-TCR, TCR-HLA and TCR-CMV co-occurrence, with a repertoire-size bias correction applied to the TCR pairs. In a later analysis, false discovery rates were estimated by permuting HLA or CMV assignments 20 times. In a later analysis, co-occurring TCRs were grouped using DBSCAN, with TCRdist sequence similarity added in when clustering inside HLA-allele-positive subsets. Repertoires with fewer than 30,000 or more than 120,000 public chains were left out of co-occurrence clustering, as were about five repertoires with anomalous nucleotide sharing. TCRdb retrieved this table from immuneACCESS and kept in-frame rearrangements only. Not all clones are present; in checked studies, unresolved V genes account for under half, and no reason is known for the remainder. V and J calls and clone size are given by that table; D and trimming were obtained from the DNA. The sample yields roughly 98,000 clones; less than 80% were counted once. The ten largest make up roughly 2% of the sample.

Comments on this clone: The target of this receptor is not known. Per-nucleotide qualities are absent, and no much larger clonotype sits a single base away.

The receptor comes from a man between 40 and 49 years old in good health and CMV-seronegative. Sequenced material: PBMCs. Rearrangement joined TRBV27 to TRBJ1-5; no confident D gene assignment can be made. The DNA is as follows: TGTGCCAGCAGGGGTTATAGCCGGCCCCAGCATTTT. Translated, it gives CASRGYSRPQHF.